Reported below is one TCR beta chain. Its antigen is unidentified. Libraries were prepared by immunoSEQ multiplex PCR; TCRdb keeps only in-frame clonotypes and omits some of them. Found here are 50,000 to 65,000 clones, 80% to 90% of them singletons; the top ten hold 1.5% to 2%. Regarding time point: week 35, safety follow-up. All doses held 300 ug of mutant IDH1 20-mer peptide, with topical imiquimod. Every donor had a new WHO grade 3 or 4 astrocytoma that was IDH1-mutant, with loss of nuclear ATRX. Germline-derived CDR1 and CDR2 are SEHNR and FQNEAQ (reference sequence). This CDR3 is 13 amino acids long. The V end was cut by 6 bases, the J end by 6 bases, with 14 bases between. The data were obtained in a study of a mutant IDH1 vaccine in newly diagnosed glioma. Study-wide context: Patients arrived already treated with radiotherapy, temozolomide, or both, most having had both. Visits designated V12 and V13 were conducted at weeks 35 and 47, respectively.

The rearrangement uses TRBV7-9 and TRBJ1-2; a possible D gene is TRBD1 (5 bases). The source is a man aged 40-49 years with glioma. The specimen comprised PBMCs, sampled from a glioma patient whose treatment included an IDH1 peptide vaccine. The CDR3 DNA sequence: TGTGCCAGCAGGGCGACAGCGCAAGATGGCTACACCTTC. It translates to CASRATAQDGYTF.